The 5 T cell receptor beta chains listed next were all sequenced from one sample in a study of graft-versus-host responses after intestinal transplantation. No cognate antigen is known for these TCRs. Profiling relied on immunoSEQ multiplex PCR, and the TCRdb table lists in-frame clones only, not all of them. Among about 78,000 clones listed, nearly 90% were seen once. Here the sequenced sample was unstimulated CD8+ T cells sorted from spleen or lymph node cells, taken before transplant. Every receptor here comes from a human donor who was the organ donor for an intestinal transplant.

The chain uses TRBV9 and TRBJ1-2, with D possibly matching TRBD1 (5 bases). Germline CDR1 reads SGDLS; CDR2 reads YYNGEE. The CDR3 extends over 14 amino acids. The V end lost 1 base, the J end lost 7 bases, and 14 bases lay between the germline ends. The CDR3: CASSVQGGSGGYTF. The DNA for the CDR3 is TGTGCCAGCAGCGTACAGGGCGGATCAGGTGGCTACACCTTC.

This chain joins TRBV9 and TRBJ1-2; a weak D match, TRBD1 (5 bases). V lost 5 bases to trimming and J lost 3 bases, with 23 bases between them. Germline V gives CDR1 SGDLS, CDR2 YYNGEE. This CDR3 spans 17 amino acids. The CDR3 DNA reads as TGTGCCAGCAGATCCGGACCACGCCGGGACTCTGACTATGGCTACACCTTC. Protein sequence: CASRSGPRRDSDYGYTF.

The rearrangement links TRBV10-3 to TRBJ2-3, with TRBD1 matching over 7 bases. The junction had 13 bases not matched to a gene; V was cut back by 5 bases and J by 2 bases. The CDR3 is 17 amino acids. Per germline, CDR1 ENHRY and CDR2 SYGVKD. CDR3 coding DNA: TGTGCCATCAGTTCAGAAATTACAGGGGTCCCCACAGATACGCAGTATTTT. It yields the protein CAISSEITGVPTDTQYF.

This chain uses TRBV5-6 with TRBJ2-3; 8 bases map to TRBD1. Germline V gives CDR1 SGHDT, CDR2 YYEEEE. The V and J ends lost 4 bases and 0 bases, in that order; junction bases with no gene match: 4. CDR3 size: 15 residues. CDR3 nucleotides: TGTGCCAGCAGCGCAGGGGGCCTCAGCACAGATACGCAGTATTTT. Its protein product is CASSAGGLSTDTQYF.

The chain employs TRBV7-9 and TRBJ1-3; D is uncertain. Per the germline V gene, CDR1 is SEHNR and CDR2 is FQNEAQ (reference sequence). CDR3 length: 13 residues. V was trimmed by 5 bases and J by 2 bases, leaving 7 bases between them. CDR3 coding DNA: TGTGCCAGCAGCCCGCAGGCTGGAAACACCATATATTTT. This sequence encodes CASSPQAGNTIYF. The whole variable domain, filled in from reference TRBV7-9 and TRBJ1-3, reads DTGVSQNPRHKITKRGQNVTFRCDPISEHNRLYWYRQTLGQGPEFLTYFQNEAQLEKSRLLSDRFSAERPKGSFSTLEIQRTEQGDSAMYLCASSPQAGNTIYFGEGSWLTVV.